The 5 T cell receptor beta chains below were found in one sample sequenced in a study of blood T cell repertoires in COVID-19. Generated by immunoSEQ multiplex PCR, the TCRdb table keeps only in-frame clones and is missing some. The sample includes 150,000 to 200,000 clones, approximately 86% of them seen just once. The sequenced material came from peripheral blood. These receptor sequences come from a man aged 65 to 79 with acute or convalescent COVID-19.

This clone has just one count. The chain employs TRBV28 and TRBJ2-1; 10 bases fit TRBD2. Unmatched junction bases numbered 5, after V lost 2 bases and J lost 7 bases. This CDR3 contains 15 residues. CDR1 and CDR2 (germline): MDHEN, SYDVKM. The CDR3 coding sequence is TGTGCCAGCAGTTTACCTCTAGCGGGAGTTAATGAGCAGTTCTTC. This codes for CASSLPLAGVNEQFF. The full variable domain, with the rest looked up from reference TRBV28 and TRBJ2-1, is DVKVTQSSRYLVKRTGEKVFLECVQDMDHENMFWYRQDPGLGLRLIYFSYDVKMKEKGDIPEGYSVSREKKERFSLILESASTNQTSMYLCASSLPLAGVNEQFFGPGTRLTVL.

The V and J genes are TRBV18 and TRBJ1-5; no firm D call. Germline values: CDR1 KGHSH, CDR2 LQKENI. The CDR3 loop spans 14 amino acids. The V and J ends lost 6 bases and 7 bases respectively, with 16 bases between them. The CDR3 coding sequence is TGTGCCAGCTCCCCTGCGGGCGAGGGACAGCCCCAGCATTTT. This encodes CASSPAGEGQPQHF.

V is TRBV4-3 and J is TRBJ1-2, with no clear D. There are 15 residues in the CDR3. Germline CDR1 and CDR2: LGHNA and YSLEER. Trimming cost V 0 bases and J 3 bases, with 11 bases left between them. The CDR3 is CASSQEVRSHYGYTF. The CDR3 bases are TGCGCCAGCAGCCAAGAGGTTAGGAGTCACTATGGCTACACCTTC.

This clone was counted a few times. The chain has TRBV4-1 and TRBJ2-7; 9 positions agree with TRBD1. CDR3 size: 15 residues. V lost 1 base and J lost 2; bases outside the gene matches: 3. Germline V gives CDR1 MGHRA, CDR2 YSYEKL. CDR3 sequence reads: CASSQGQGETYEQYF. Here the CDR3 DNA reads TGCGCCAGCAGCCAAGGACAGGGGGAAACCTACGAGCAGTACTTC.

This chain uses TRBV7-2 with TRBJ2-7; weak D call: TRBD1 (6 bases). The germline V gene has CDR1 SGHTA and CDR2 FQGNSA. The V and J ends lost 5 bases and 6 bases respectively, with 14 bases between them. The CDR3 loop spans 13 amino acids. CDR3 region: CASSPQQGAEQYF. The CDR3 DNA is TGTGCCAGCAGCCCACAACAGGGAGCCGAGCAGTACTTC.